This T cell receptor (beta chain) stems from a study of OX40 agonist ivuxolimab in advanced cancers. In the study overall: Ivuxolimab, an antibody that agonizes OX40 (CD134), was administered to the patients. Every 2 weeks, ivuxolimab was infused into the patients intravenously at between 0.01 and 10 mg/kg.

Profiling relied on immunoSEQ multiplex PCR, and the TCRdb table lists in-frame clones only, not all of them. The table lists 55,000 to 75,000 clones, roughly 82% of them singletons. CDR1 and CDR2 from the germline V gene are MNHNS and SASEGT. CDR3 length equals 13 residues. The trim removed 6 bases at V and 4 bases at J, leaving 2 bases unmatched. This clone was seen a single time. Antigen specificity is unknown. Findings of the study overall: CD8+ T cells showed, on average, more clonal expansion than CD4+ cells.

The clonotype originates from an adult with an advanced solid tumor such as melanoma, head and neck, liver or kidney cancer. V is TRBV6-1 and J is TRBJ2-1, with 8 bases matching TRBD1. This specimen was CD4+ or CD8+ T cells sorted from blood, taken in a trial of the OX40 agonist ivuxolimab. The CDR3: CASSRDRYNEQFF. The DNA of the CDR3 is TGTGCCAGCAGCCGGGACAGGTACAATGAGCAGTTCTTC.